Each of the 27 T cell receptor beta chains below was sequenced from the same sample in a study of T cell clonality in common variable immunodeficiency. The data were produced by immunoSEQ multiplex PCR, yet TCRdb's version contains in-frame clones alone and is incomplete. Listed here are under 50,000 clones without any singletons, the top ten holding approximately 0.68%. Sequencing was done on a sample of peripheral blood mononuclear cells. The receptors stem from a person aged 18 to 70 in good health.

This clone was counted many times. Mismatch with germline at one junction end may stem from a read error. The DNA ends 3 residues before the CDR3 does, and the rest of the CDR3 is filled in from the germline J gene. J is TRBJ2-1 and V is TRBV20-1; D remains ambiguous. Germline values: CDR1 DFQATT, CDR2 SNEGSKA (reference sequence). The CDR3 totals 15 residues. Partial CDR3 DNA: TGCAGTGCTGGAGAGAGCATCCCCCCCTACAATGAG. Its protein is CSAGESIPPYNE. The whole CDR3 region reads CSAGESIPPYNEQFF.

The CDR3 loop reads CASSPGLAESETQYF. Partial CDR3 DNA: TGTGCCAGCTCACCCGGGCTAGCGGAATCAGAGACC. This chain joins TRBV18 and TRBJ2-5; 7 bases are shared with TRBD2. The read ends 3 residues before the CDR3 terminus; that terminus is restored from the germline J gene. CDR1 is KGHSH and CDR2 is LQKENI in the germline V gene. CDR3 length: 15 residues. After removal of 3 bases from V and 4 bases from J, the junction contained 8 bases not matched to a gene.

There are many counts of this clone. Read data end 3 residues before the CDR3 end; the end is taken from the germline J gene. The rearrangement uses TRBV19 and TRBJ2-2; 9 positions agree with TRBD2. CDR1 is LNHDA, CDR2 SQIVND, per germline (reference sequence). J lost 7 bases, V lost 7 bases, and 16 bases had no gene match. The CDR3 runs 17 residues. CDR3 DNA, as far as it was read: TGTGCCAGTACCCCCTTACTCTTTAGCGGGAGACGCGGGGAG. Protein sequence: CASTPLLFSGRRGE. The full CDR3 sequence reads CASTPLLFSGRRGELFF.

This clone was counted only a few times. The read stops 3 residues short of the end of the CDR3; the missing end is completed from the germline J gene. The V call is TRBV6-2 or TRBV6-3, the J call TRBJ1-2; D possibly corresponds to TRBD1 (5 bases). The CDR3 sequence is 16 residues long. The germline CDR1 and CDR2 sequences are MNHEY and SVGEGT. CDR3 sequence reads: CASSYLSGIGADTYTF. The sequenced part of the CDR3 DNA is TGTGCCAGCAGTTACTTGAGCGGGATAGGGGCAGATACC.

This clone was seen many times. From the germline J gene comes the end of the CDR3, since the read stops 3 residues before it. The chain employs TRBV6-2 or TRBV6-3 and TRBJ1-1, with 7 bases aligning to TRBD1. This CDR3 region has 14 residues. Looked up from germline, CDR1 is MNHEY and CDR2 is SVGEGT. V shed 8 bases, J shed 7 bases, and the junction held 13 bases outside the gene matches. Partial CDR3 DNA: TGTGCCAGCCGTGGAGGGGGCAGGGTGAATGAA. Its translation: CASRGGGRVNE. The complete CDR3 sequence is CASRGGGRVNEAFF.

This clone was seen ten or more times. The read terminates 3 residues ahead of where the CDR3 ends, so the germline J gene completes it. The chain uses TRBV12-3 or TRBV12-4 and TRBJ1-6; D gene uncertain. V was clipped by 0 bases and J by 10 bases, with 10 bases between them. This CDR3 has 14 residues. The CDR3 here is CASSLAGLGSPLHF. The covered CDR3 bases are TGTGCCAGCAGTTTAGCTGGCCTCGGGTCACCC.

Ten or more counts support this clone. Mismatch with germline at one junction end may stem from a read error. CDR3 DNA (partial): TGCAGTGCCAGAGGACAGGGTGGAAACACC. Its translation: CSARGQGGNT. The entire CDR3 protein is CSARGQGGNTIYF. V gene TRBV20-1 combines with J gene TRBJ1-3, with TRBD1 matching over 8 bases. The read terminates 3 residues ahead of where the CDR3 ends, so the germline J gene completes it. Germline V gene sequence: CDR1 DFQATT, CDR2 SNEGSKA (reference sequence). The CDR3 loop spans 13 amino acids.

There are many counts of this clone. The read ends 3 residues before the CDR3 terminus; that terminus is restored from the germline J gene. The rearrangement joins TRBV7-9 to TRBJ2-1; 7 bases line up with TRBD1. The CDR3 runs 15 residues. V lost 8 bases and J lost 3; bases outside the gene matches: 10. The V gene's germline CDR1 is SEHNR and CDR2 FQNEAQ (reference sequence). The CDR3 loop reads CASASRDSNYNEQFF. The DNA read from the CDR3 is TGTGCCAGCGCCTCCCGGGACAGCAACTACAATGAG.

This clone has at least ten counts. The CDR3 end falls 3 residues outside the read, so it is completed with the germline J gene. The rearrangement joins TRBV20-1 to TRBJ1-2; 7 nucleotides match TRBD1. CDR1 is DFQATT and CDR2 is SNEGSKA in the germline V gene (reference sequence). This CDR3 region has 13 residues. V shed 3 bases and J 3 bases; nucleotides not matched to a gene: 4. The sequenced part of the CDR3 DNA is TGCAGTGCTAGTGACGACAGGGACTATGGC. Its protein is CSASDDRDYG. The complete CDR3 sequence is CSASDDRDYGYTF.

Note on this clone: This clone may be a read error of a much larger clone one base away. Coverage ceases 3 residues before the CDR3 finishes, and the germline J gene fills in the end. The chain employs TRBV7-9 and TRBJ2-3; 8 nucleotides agree with TRBD2. The CDR3 contains 15 residues. Germline V gene data show CDR1 as SEHNR and CDR2 as FQNEAQ (reference sequence). CDR3 DNA, as far as it was read: TGTGCCAGCAGCTTAGTTCTAGCGGGCACAGAGACG. Residues: CASSLVLAGTET. The whole CDR3 reads CASSLVLAGTETQYF.

This clone was detected many times. Read data end 3 residues before the CDR3 end; the end is taken from the germline J gene. The genes are TRBV5-1 and TRBJ1-5, with a tentative D call TRBD1 (5 bases). The germline CDR1 and CDR2 sequences are SGHRS and YFSETQ. This CDR3 has 14 amino acids. V dropped 0 bases and J dropped 2 bases, with 6 bases sitting between them. The sequenced CDR3 bases are TGCGCCAGCAGCTTGGGAGGGGGCAATCAGCCC. This translates into CASSLGGGNQP. The full CDR3 reads CASSLGGGNQPQHF.

This clone was observed at least ten times. The read is 3 residues too short to cover the CDR3 end, so that end is filled in from the germline J gene. V and J are TRBV12-3 or TRBV12-4 and TRBJ2-2; 11 bases line up with TRBD2. Unmatched junction bases numbered 3, after V lost 1 base and J lost 5 bases. This CDR3 spans 16 amino acids. The chain's CDR3 is CASSLVLAGGTGELFF. The sequenced CDR3 bases are TGTGCCAGCAGTTTAGTCCTAGCGGGAGGTACCGGGGAG.

This clone was picked up many times. The read ends 3 residues shy of where the CDR3 ends; the end is completed using the germline J gene. The chain carries TRBV12-3 or TRBV12-4 and TRBJ1-6, with 7 nucleotides matching TRBD1. This CDR3 has 15 residues. With V trimmed by 6 bases and J by 7 bases, 9 bases remained unmatched. The sequenced CDR3 bases are TGTGCCAGCAGCAAAAGGGGGCAGAAGAATTCACCC. Amino acid sequence: CASSKRGQKNSP. From start to end, the CDR3 is CASSKRGQKNSPLHF.

This clone was observed many times. The read terminates 3 residues before the CDR3 end, so the remaining end is supplied by the germline J gene. The chain uses TRBV7-6 and TRBJ1-1; possibly TRBD1 for D (5 bases). This CDR3 has 14 amino acids. Per germline, CDR1 SGHVS and CDR2 FNYEAQ. The V end lost 5 bases, the J end lost 6 bases, and 16 bases lay between the germline ends. CDR3 residues: CASSPGGVWAEAFF. Incomplete CDR3 DNA: TGTGCCAGCAGCCCCGGGGGGGTGTGGGCTGAA.

This clone came up many times. The CDR3 goes on 3 residues after the read ends, and that part is filled in from the germline J gene. The V gene is TRBV30, the J gene TRBJ2-1, with 8 positions matching TRBD2. From germline, CDR1 is GTSNPN and CDR2 SVGIG (reference sequence). The CDR3 extends over 16 amino acids. V shed 0 bases and J 2 bases; nucleotides not matched to a gene: 6. CDR3 sequence: CAWSVNRGRPYNEQFF. CDR3 bases read: TGTGCCTGGAGTGTAAATCGCGGGAGGCCCTACAATGAG.

This clone appeared many times. The sequence runs out 3 residues before the end of the CDR3; the remainder is reconstructed from the germline J gene. This chain links TRBV6-2 or TRBV6-3 with TRBJ1-6, with TRBD1 identical over 7 bases. V trimming: 7 bases; J trimming: 4 bases; junction bases outside the gene matches: 7. Germline V gene lookup returns CDR1 MNHEY and CDR2 SVGEGT. This CDR3 comprises 15 residues. The CDR3 region is CASISGTEYNSPLHF. Partial CDR3 DNA: TGTGCCAGCATCTCCGGGACAGAGTATAATTCACCC.

This clone was detected many times. The CDR3 goes on 3 residues after the read ends, and that part is filled in from the germline J gene. V is TRBV5-1 and J is TRBJ1-1; 8 bases align to TRBD1. The CDR3 runs 17 residues. V lost 1 base, J lost 4 bases, and 12 bases stayed unmatched. CDR1 is SGHRS, CDR2 YFSETQ, per germline. The CDR3 bases that were read are TGCGCCAGCAGCTTGTCCGTTTTAGGACAGGGAGGCACTGAA. It codes for CASSLSVLGQGGTE. The whole CDR3 protein reads CASSLSVLGQGGTEAFF.

This clone was counted at least ten times. From the germline J gene comes the end of the CDR3, since the read stops 3 residues before it. This chain links TRBV18 with TRBJ1-2; 7 positions agree with TRBD1. This CDR3 contains 12 residues. The germline V gene has CDR1 KGHSH and CDR2 LQKENI. Unmatched junction bases numbered 1, after V lost 4 bases and J lost 5 bases. The sequenced part of the CDR3 DNA is TGTGCCAGCTCACGGGGACAGTATGGC. Its translation is CASSRGQYG. The whole CDR3 sequence is CASSRGQYGYTF.

Ten or more counts support this clone. The DNA ends 3 residues before the CDR3 does, and the rest of the CDR3 is filled in from the germline J gene. The rearrangement joins TRBV19 to TRBJ2-3, with D possibly TRBD2 on 6 matching bases. V lost 2 bases to trimming and J lost 4 bases, with 16 bases between them. Germline V CDR1 and CDR2: LNHDA, SQIVND (reference sequence). The CDR3 runs 16 residues. The CDR3 region is CASSISPGLVPDTQYF. The DNA read from the CDR3 is TGTGCCAGTAGTATAAGCCCGGGACTTGTCCCAGATACG.

This clone was observed at least ten times. From the germline J gene comes the end of the CDR3, since the read stops 3 residues before it. The chain carries TRBV10-3 and TRBJ1-2; tentatively, D is TRBD1 (6 bases). Per the germline V gene, CDR1 is ENHRY and CDR2 is SYGVKD. CDR3 length: 13 residues. The V end lost 9 bases, the J end lost 4 bases, and 15 bases lay between the germline ends. The DNA read from the CDR3 is TGTGCCATGACACAGGGTATGGCCTATGGC. It encodes CAMTQGMAYG. The whole CDR3 is CAMTQGMAYGYTF.

This clone was seen many times. Read sequence stops 3 residues before the CDR3 end, and the germline J gene provides the missing end. V usage is TRBV5-4 and J usage is TRBJ2-5; TRBD2 matches at 9 bases. The CDR3 has 16 residues. In germline, CDR1 is SGHNT, CDR2 YYREEE (reference sequence). V shed 1 base and J 6 bases; nucleotides not matched to a gene: 10. CDR3 loop: CASSLRAGGPGKTQYF. CDR3 bases read: TGTGCCAGCAGCTTGAGGGCGGGGGGGCCTGGGAAGACC.

In its sample, this clone was seen many times. From the germline J gene comes the end of the CDR3, since the read stops 3 residues before it. The V gene is TRBV28, the J gene TRBJ1-2, with TRBD1 matching over 7 bases. The CDR3 is 15 residues long. CDR1 is MDHEN, CDR2 SYDVKM, per germline. The J segment lost 4 bases and the V segment lost 7 bases, leaving 12 bases of the junction unmatched. The CDR3 DNA, read in part, is TGTGCCAGCACCCTTATAAGGGGGCGCGCCTATGGC. This encodes CASTLIRGRAYG. The CDR3 in its entirety is CASTLIRGRAYGYTF.

The table lists this clone with many counts. The observed sequence ends 3 residues before the CDR3 terminus, with the missing tail filled in from the germline J gene. This chain joins TRBV19 and TRBJ2-6; 8 bases are shared with TRBD2. Germline CDR1 reads LNHDA; CDR2 reads SQIVND (reference sequence). The CDR3 loop spans 15 amino acids. Trimming removed 8 bases from V and 6 bases from J; junction bases left unmatched: 9. The CDR3 bases that were read are TGTGCCAGTCTAAGCGGGGGCTCCTTGGCCAACGTC. It specifies CASLSGGSLANV. The whole CDR3 sequence is CASLSGGSLANVLTF. The full variable domain, completed using reference TRBV19 and TRBJ2-6, is DGGITQSPKYLFRKEGQNVTLSCEQNLNHDAMYWYRQDPGQGLRLIYYSQIVNDFQKGDIAEGYSVSREKKESFPLTVTSAQKNPTAFYLCASLSGGSLANVLTFGAGSRLTVL.

A note on this clone: With the read ending 3 residues before the CDR3 end, the germline J gene is used to fill in that end. V is TRBV18 and J is TRBJ2-4; D possibly corresponds to TRBD2 (6 bases). CDR1 is KGHSH, CDR2 LQKENI, per germline. There are 17 residues in the CDR3. The CDR3 region is CASSPPAGLQSLWSQYF. The DNA read from the CDR3 is TGTGCCAGCTCACCTCCGGCGGGACTCCAATCCCTATGGAGT.

The sample holds many counts of this clone. The read terminates 3 residues before the CDR3 end, so the remaining end is supplied by the germline J gene. The genes are TRBV5-1 and TRBJ2-2; 8 positions match TRBD1. In germline, CDR1 is SGHRS, CDR2 YFSETQ. Unmatched junction bases numbered 6, after V lost 4 bases and J lost 4 bases. This CDR3 has 15 residues. This chain's CDR3 is CASSLRQGRTGELFF. Incomplete CDR3 DNA: TGCGCCAGCAGCCTGAGACAGGGGCGCACCGGGGAG.

This clone showed up many times. The CDR3 end is not reached by the read, which stops 3 residues before it; the germline J gene fills it in. The chain uses TRBV9 and TRBJ2-3, with D maybe TRBD1 (5 bases). The germline gives CDR1 SGDLS, CDR2 YYNGEE. With 5 bases removed from V and 4 bases from J, the gap between germline ends came to 20 bases. CDR3 length equals 16 residues. The CDR3 spells CASSGSEVPGPDTQYF. Partial CDR3 DNA: TGTGCCAGCAGTGGTAGTGAGGTCCCAGGGCCAGATACG.

Only a few counts were recorded for this clone. The DNA ends 3 residues before the CDR3 does, and the rest of the CDR3 is filled in from the germline J gene. The V gene is TRBV2, the J gene TRBJ2-3, with 7 bases matching TRBD1. With V trimmed by 6 bases and J by 3 bases, 6 bases remained unmatched. The CDR3 runs to 14 residues. The germline V gene encodes CDR1 SNHLY and CDR2 FYNNEI. The covered CDR3 bases are TGTGCCAGCAGGGTAGGGACAGAGACAGATACG. Its protein is CASRVGTETDT. The full CDR3 protein reads CASRVGTETDTQYF.